Below are 26 T cell receptor beta chains sequenced from a single sample in a study of response to subunit inactivated influenza vaccine (dated by TCRdb to 2017 to 2018). Library preparation employed RT-PCR. Sequencer: Illumina HiSeq 2500. The public reads were quality trimmed at Q25 with fastp and then assembled into clones with MiXCR by TCRdb, keeping productive beta chains. Rows with one shared CDR3 protein collapse into an entry with the most common genes and DNA. The sample data list roughly 500,000 distinct CDR3 sequences, and more than 15% of these were observed just once. 3% to 3.5% of the sample is in the top ten clones. Here the sequenced sample was CD4+ T cells sorted from PBMCs, taken less than 25 months after vaccination. These receptors all come from a man aged 50 to 75 who received an inactivated influenza vaccine. Donor details come from another sample of the same person, matched by shared clones.

The rearrangement links TRBV5-1 to TRBJ2-1; 9 nucleotides agree with TRBD2. Per germline, CDR1 SGHRS and CDR2 YFSETQ. Germline trimming cut 2 bases from V and 5 bases from J; bases unmatched to any gene: 8. The length of the CDR3 is 16 residues. This chain's CDR3 is CASSFFSSGINNEQFF. CDR3 sequence (DNA): TGCGCCAGCAGCTTTTTTTCTAGCGGGATAAACAATGAGCAGTTCTTC.

This clonotype has a count of ten or more. V gene TRBV20-1 combines with J gene TRBJ1-2; D might be TRBD1 (5 bases). There are 14 residues in the CDR3. Germline V gene sequence: CDR1 DFQATT, CDR2 SNEGSKA (reference sequence). V lost 0 bases and J lost 4, with 12 bases in between. The CDR3 loop is CSARDGADLYGYTF. The CDR3 coding sequence is TGCAGTGCTAGAGATGGGGCGGACCTCTATGGCTACACCTTC.

This clonotype was counted only a few times. CDR3 loop: CSANHRGTGNQPQHF. The CDR3 region has the DNA TGCAGTGCCAACCACAGGGGTACTGGCAATCAGCCCCAGCATTTT. This chain joins TRBV20-1 and TRBJ1-5; 7 bases agree with TRBD1. Germline CDR1 DFQATT, CDR2 SNEGSKA (reference sequence). This CDR3 has 15 amino acids. With V trimmed by 6 bases and J by 2 bases, 10 bases remained unmatched.

This clonotype showed up just a few times. CDR3 nucleotides: TGTGCCATCAGTGAGTCGAAGGACTTAAGTCAGTACTTC. This sequence encodes CAISESKDLSQYF. The chain has TRBV10-3 and TRBJ2-7, with a tentative D call TRBD2 (5 bases). CDR1 is ENHRY and CDR2 is SYGVKD in the germline V gene. The CDR3 covers 13 residues. Trimming removed 0 bases at V and 10 bases at J, with 13 bases between.

There are many counts of this clonotype. V usage is TRBV20-1 and J usage is TRBJ2-5; 7 nucleotides agree with TRBD2. Per the germline V gene, CDR1 is DFQATT and CDR2 is SNEGSKA (reference sequence). V lost 0 bases and J lost 3; bases outside the gene matches: 13. CDR3 size: 17 residues. DNA of the CDR3: TGCAGTGCTAGAGATATCTTTGGACTAGGTCAGGAAGAGACCCAGTACTTC. It encodes CSARDIFGLGQEETQYF.

This clonotype has a handful of counts. V usage is TRBV5-1 and J usage is TRBJ1-5; 7 positions agree with TRBD1. Germline trimming cut 2 bases from V and 0 bases from J; bases unmatched to any gene: 14. From germline, CDR1 is SGHRS and CDR2 YFSETQ. The CDR3 is 19 residues long. CDR3 protein: CASSFPRGAPPYSNQPQHF. The CDR3 nucleotides are TGCGCCAGCAGCTTTCCCAGGGGGGCCCCACCCTATAGCAATCAGCCCCAGCATTTT.

This clonotype has a count of ten or more. The genes are TRBV5-1 and TRBJ1-2; D ambiguous. The V and J ends lost 0 bases and 5 bases respectively, with 5 bases between them. CDR3 length: 12 residues. CDR1 is SGHRS, CDR2 YFSETQ, per germline. CDR3 in amino acids: CASSLEQYGYTF. The CDR3, as DNA: TGCGCCAGCAGCTTGGAACAGTATGGCTACACCTTC.

This chain links TRBV18 with TRBJ2-1; tentatively, D is TRBD2 (6 bases). The germline V and J ends were trimmed by 5 bases and 9 bases, with 8 bases remaining between them. This CDR3 is built from 11 residues. Germline V lookup: CDR1 KGHSH, CDR2 LQKENI. CDR3: CASSGGVEQFF. In nucleotides, the CDR3 is TGTGCCAGCTCAGGAGGGGTTGAGCAGTTCTTC.

This clonotype was detected a few times. This chain uses TRBV14 with TRBJ1-1; 8 bases are a match to TRBD1. The CDR3 loop spans 13 amino acids. Germline trimming cut 0 bases from V and 11 bases from J; bases unmatched to any gene: 5. The germline V gene has CDR1 SGHDN and CDR2 FVKESK. CDR3 region: CASSQEIQGEAFF. The CDR3 coding sequence is TGTGCCAGCAGCCAAGAGATACAGGGGGAGGCTTTCTTT.

The chain couples TRBV6-5 to TRBJ1-5, with D tentatively TRBD1 (5 bases). This CDR3 is 14 amino acids long. CDR1 and CDR2 (germline): MNHEY, SVGAGI. V was trimmed by 2 bases and J by 9 bases, leaving 14 bases between them. The CDR3 bases are TGTGCCAGCAGTTACGACGCAGCGCAGGGGCCCCAGCATTTT. Translation: CASSYDAAQGPQHF.

This clonotype was observed a handful of times. In DNA, the CDR3 is TGTGCCAGCAGTACCTCCCCCGCCCCGCCGGATACGCAGTATTTT. It translates to CASSTSPAPPDTQYF. This chain joins TRBV6-1 and TRBJ2-3; D gene unclear. V lost 5 bases, J lost 6 bases, and 18 bases lay in between. In germline, CDR1 is MNHNS, CDR2 SASEGT. This CDR3 has 15 amino acids.

The gene calls are TRBV18 and TRBJ1-1; D is uncertain. The V and J ends lost 4 bases and 0 bases respectively, with 12 bases between them. CDR3 size: 15 residues. The germline V gene encodes CDR1 KGHSH and CDR2 LQKENI. This CDR3 reads CASSQAAGMNTEAFF. CDR3 nucleotide sequence: TGTGCCAGCTCACAGGCGGCCGGAATGAACACTGAAGCTTTCTTT.

Only a few counts were recorded for this clonotype. The genes are TRBV3-1 and TRBJ2-1, with D possibly TRBD2 on 6 matching bases. Trimming took off 3 bases at V and 6 bases at J, with 18 bases between the two ends. The CDR3 totals 16 residues. CDR1 LGHDT and CDR2 YNNKEL come from the germline V gene (reference sequence). The CDR3 loop reads CASSQEGKLAPNEQFF. In nucleotides, the CDR3 is TGTGCCAGCAGCCAGGAGGGGAAGCTAGCGCCCAATGAGCAGTTCTTC.

The genes are TRBV7-9 and TRBJ1-5, with 10 bases lining up with TRBD1. Germline CDR1 reads SEHNR; CDR2 reads FQNEAQ (reference sequence). V trimming: 8 bases; J trimming: 7 bases; junction bases outside the gene matches: 11. This CDR3 spans 15 amino acids. The CDR3 reads CASATGGFWEQPQHF. CDR3 nucleotides: TGTGCCAGCGCGACAGGGGGCTTCTGGGAGCAGCCCCAGCATTTT.

This chain uses TRBV6-2 or TRBV6-3 with TRBJ2-3; D gene uncertain. Germline CDR1 MNHEY, CDR2 SVGEGT. Trimming stripped 6 bases from V and 5 bases from J, with 12 bases between. The CDR3 consists of 13 residues. The chain's CDR3 is CASSASEVDTQYF. In DNA form, the CDR3 reads TGTGCCAGCAGCGCCTCTGAGGTAGATACGCAGTATTTT.

This clonotype has only a few counts. V is TRBV27 and J is TRBJ1-1; TRBD1 aligns across 7 bases. Germline V lookup: CDR1 MNHEY, CDR2 SMNVEV (reference sequence). V trimming: 1 base; J trimming: 7 bases; junction bases outside the gene matches: 24. The CDR3 totals 20 residues. This CDR3 reads CASSLFRPLTITGDGIEAFF. CDR3 nucleotide sequence: TGTGCCAGCAGTTTATTTCGGCCCCTTACAATTACAGGGGATGGGATTGAAGCTTTCTTT.

A few counts support this clonotype. The rearrangement links TRBV4-3 to TRBJ2-1; D remains ambiguous. The germline gives CDR1 LGHNA, CDR2 YSLEER. The CDR3 has 13 amino acids. V lost 1 base and J 7 bases, leaving 8 bases between the germline ends. This CDR3 is CASSQALRNEQFF. CDR3 coding DNA: TGCGCCAGCAGCCAAGCCTTGCGGAATGAGCAGTTCTTC.

The V and J genes are TRBV11-2 and TRBJ2-1, with 7 positions matching TRBD2. Germline CDR1 reads SGHAT; CDR2 reads FQNNGV. The CDR3 covers 17 residues. The J segment lost 6 bases and the V segment lost 5 bases, leaving 16 bases of the junction unmatched. CDR3 region: CASSRGRETLIFNEQFF. The CDR3 DNA is TGTGCCAGCAGCCGAGGGCGGGAGACCCTCATCTTCAATGAGCAGTTCTTC. The full variable domain, its missing parts supplied by reference TRBV11-2 and TRBJ2-1, is EAGVAQSPRYKIIEKRQSVAFWCNPISGHATLYWYQQILGQGPKLLIQFQNNGVVDDSQLPKDRFSAERLKGVDSTLKIQPAKLEDSAVYLCASSRGRETLIFNEQFFGPGTRLTVL.

This clonotype has just a few counts. This chain connects TRBV24-1 to TRBJ2-1; D unresolved. The CDR3 is made up of 14 amino acids. V lost 1 base and J lost 7, with 10 bases in between. Germline lookup yields CDR1 KGHDR and CDR2 SFDVKD. CDR3 DNA sequence: TGTGCCACCAGTGATTTTGCCGGGTGGAATGAGCAGTTCTTC. It is translated as CATSDFAGWNEQFF.

The J gene is TRBJ2-5, the V gene TRBV20-1; 8 nucleotides agree with TRBD1. The length of the CDR3 is 15 residues. Germline trimming cut 3 bases from V and 1 base from J; bases unmatched to any gene: 7. Germline CDR1 and CDR2: DFQATT and SNEGSKA (reference sequence). For the CDR3, the DNA is TGCAGTGCTAGCCCCCTCGACAGGGGCCAAGAGACCCAGTACTTC. Amino acid sequence: CSASPLDRGQETQYF.

The J gene is TRBJ2-1, the V gene TRBV12-3 or TRBV12-4; 9 bases agree with TRBD1. The ends lost 7 bases at V and 5 bases at J; junction bases unmatched: 9. The CDR3 has 15 amino acids. The CDR3 sequence is CASTNLGQGNNEQFF. CDR3 in DNA: TGTGCCAGCACTAATCTCGGACAGGGGAACAATGAGCAGTTCTTC.

This clonotype occurred a few times. The V gene is TRBV20-1, the J gene TRBJ2-1; TRBD1 or TRBD2 may be the D gene (5 bases each). Trimming left V 3 bases short and J 1 base short, with 10 bases between. This CDR3 is 14 amino acids long. Germline values: CDR1 DFQATT, CDR2 SNEGSKA (reference sequence). The CDR3, as DNA: TGCAGTGCTAGCGACAGAGGGTCCTACAATGAGCAGTTCTTC. Its translation: CSASDRGSYNEQFF.

This clonotype was observed many times. The rearrangement uses TRBV7-2 and TRBJ2-7; possibly TRBD1 or TRBD2 for D (5 bases each). The CDR3 is made up of 14 amino acids. V shed 0 bases and J shed 0 bases, with 6 bases lying between them. The germline CDR1 and CDR2 sequences are SGHTA and FQGNSA. The CDR3 nucleotides are TGTGCCAGCAGCTTAGCTGGGGGCTCCTACGAGCAGTACTTC. Translated: CASSLAGGSYEQYF.

The V and J genes are TRBV6-2 or TRBV6-3 and TRBJ2-7; D perhaps matches TRBD1 (7 bases). There are 14 residues in the CDR3. Germline loops: CDR1 MNHEY, CDR2 SVGEGT. The germline V and J ends were trimmed by 6 bases and 2 bases, with 14 bases remaining between them. The CDR3 here is CASRRLDRAYEQYF. The DNA of the CDR3 is TGTGCCAGCAGAAGACTAGACAGGGCCTACGAGCAGTACTTC.

The chain employs TRBV28 and TRBJ2-7; D possibly corresponds to TRBD2 (6 bases). Germline CDR1 MDHEN, CDR2 SYDVKM. Trimming cost V 7 bases and J 3 bases, with 16 bases left between them. The length of the CDR3 is 14 residues. The CDR3 loop reads CASTFSGPFYEQYF. The CDR3 coding sequence is TGTGCCAGCACCTTTAGCGGACCCTTCTACGAGCAGTACTTC.

Only a few counts were recorded for this clonotype. This chain's CDR3 is CASSLLGRGQVNEKLFF. In DNA form, the CDR3 reads TGTGCCAGCAGTTTATTAGGCAGGGGGCAGGTTAATGAAAAACTGTTTTTT. The chain couples TRBV28 to TRBJ1-4, with TRBD1 matching over 8 bases. V lost 1 base, J lost 4 bases, and 8 bases stayed unmatched. The CDR3 sequence is 17 residues long. The germline V gene encodes CDR1 MDHEN and CDR2 SYDVKM.